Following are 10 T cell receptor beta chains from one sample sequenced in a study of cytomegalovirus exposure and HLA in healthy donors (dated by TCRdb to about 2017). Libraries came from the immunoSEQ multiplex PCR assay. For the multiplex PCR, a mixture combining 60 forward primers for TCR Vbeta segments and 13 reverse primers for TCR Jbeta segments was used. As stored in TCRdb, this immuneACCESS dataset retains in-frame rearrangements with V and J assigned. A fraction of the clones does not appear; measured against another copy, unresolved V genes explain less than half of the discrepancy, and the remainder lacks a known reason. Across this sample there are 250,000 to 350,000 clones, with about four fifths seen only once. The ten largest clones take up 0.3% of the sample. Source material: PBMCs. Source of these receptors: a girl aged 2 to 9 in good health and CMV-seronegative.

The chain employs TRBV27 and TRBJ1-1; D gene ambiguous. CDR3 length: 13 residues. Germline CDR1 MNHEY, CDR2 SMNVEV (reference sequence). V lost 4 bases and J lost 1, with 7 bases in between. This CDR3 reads CASSYSENTEAFF. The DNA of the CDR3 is TGTGCCAGCAGTTACAGTGAGAACACTGAAGCTTTCTTT.

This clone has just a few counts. As DNA, the CDR3 is TGTGCCAGCGCACTAGCGGGAGTTTTGAATGAGCAGTTCTTC. It encodes CASALAGVLNEQFF. The chain combines TRBV7-9 with TRBJ2-1; 11 bases are a match to TRBD2. Germline V CDR1 and CDR2: SEHNR, FQNEAQ (reference sequence). Trimming cost V 8 bases and J 7 bases; bases outside gene matches: 7. CDR3 size: 14 residues.

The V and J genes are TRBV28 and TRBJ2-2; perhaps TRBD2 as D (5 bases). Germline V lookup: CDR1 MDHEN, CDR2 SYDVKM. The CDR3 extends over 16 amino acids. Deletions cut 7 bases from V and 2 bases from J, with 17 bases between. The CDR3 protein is CASIKTGIPNTGELFF. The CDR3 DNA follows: TGTGCCAGCATTAAAACCGGGATTCCTAACACCGGGGAGCTGTTTTTT. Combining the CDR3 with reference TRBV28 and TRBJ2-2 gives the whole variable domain DVKVTQSSRYLVKRTGEKVFLECVQDMDHENMFWYRQDPGLGLRLIYFSYDVKMKEKGDIPEGYSVSREKKERFSLILESASTNQTSMYLCASIKTGIPNTGELFFGEGSRLTVL.

Here the CDR3 reads CSLRAGGSTDTQYF. As DNA, the CDR3 is TGCAGCTTGAGAGCGGGGGGTAGCACAGATACGCAGTATTTT. This sequence joins TRBV29-1 and TRBJ2-3, with 9 bases fitting TRBD2. The CDR3 runs to 14 residues. Per the germline V gene, CDR1 is SQVTM and CDR2 is ANQGSEA. V shed 8 bases and J 0 bases; nucleotides not matched to a gene: 6.

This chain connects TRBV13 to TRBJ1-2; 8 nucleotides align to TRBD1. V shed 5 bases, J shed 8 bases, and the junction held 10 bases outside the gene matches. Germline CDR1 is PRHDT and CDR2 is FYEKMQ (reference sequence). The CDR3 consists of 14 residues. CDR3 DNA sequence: TGTGCCAGCAGCACTTTAGGACAGGGAGACGGCTACACCTTC. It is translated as CASSTLGQGDGYTF.

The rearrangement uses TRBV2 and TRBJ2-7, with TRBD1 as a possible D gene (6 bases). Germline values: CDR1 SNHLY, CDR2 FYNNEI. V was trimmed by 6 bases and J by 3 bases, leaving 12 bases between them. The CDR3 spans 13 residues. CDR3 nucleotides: TGTGCCAGCAGGGGGACACCTATCTACGAGCAGTACTTC. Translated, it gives CASRGTPIYEQYF.

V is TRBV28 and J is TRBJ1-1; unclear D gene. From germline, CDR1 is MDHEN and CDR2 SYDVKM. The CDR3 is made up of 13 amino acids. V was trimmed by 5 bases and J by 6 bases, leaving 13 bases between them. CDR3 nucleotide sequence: TGTGCCAGCAGTCTACGATGGACTTCTGAAGCTTTCTTT. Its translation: CASSLRWTSEAFF.

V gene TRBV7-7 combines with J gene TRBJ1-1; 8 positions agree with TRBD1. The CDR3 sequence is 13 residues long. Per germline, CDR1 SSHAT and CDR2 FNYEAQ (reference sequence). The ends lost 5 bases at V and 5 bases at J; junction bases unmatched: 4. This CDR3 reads CASSKYRGTEAFF. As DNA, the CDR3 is TGTGCCAGCAGCAAGTACAGGGGGACTGAAGCTTTCTTT. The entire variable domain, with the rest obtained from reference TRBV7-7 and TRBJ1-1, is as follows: GAGVSQSPRYKVTKRGQDVTLRCDPISSHATLYWYQQALGQGPEFLTYFNYEAQPDKSGLPSDRFSAERPEGSISTLTIQRTEQRDSAMYRCASSKYRGTEAFFGQGTRLTVV.

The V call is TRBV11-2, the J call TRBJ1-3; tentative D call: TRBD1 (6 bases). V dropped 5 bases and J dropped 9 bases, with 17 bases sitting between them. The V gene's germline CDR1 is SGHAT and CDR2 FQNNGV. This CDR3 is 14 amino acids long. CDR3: CASSIPQGSTTIYF. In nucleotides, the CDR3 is TGTGCCAGCAGCATACCACAGGGTTCAACCACCATATATTTT. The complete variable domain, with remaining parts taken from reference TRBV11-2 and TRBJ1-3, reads EAGVAQSPRYKIIEKRQSVAFWCNPISGHATLYWYQQILGQGPKLLIQFQNNGVVDDSQLPKDRFSAERLKGVDSTLKIQPAKLEDSAVYLCASSIPQGSTTIYFGEGSWLTVV.

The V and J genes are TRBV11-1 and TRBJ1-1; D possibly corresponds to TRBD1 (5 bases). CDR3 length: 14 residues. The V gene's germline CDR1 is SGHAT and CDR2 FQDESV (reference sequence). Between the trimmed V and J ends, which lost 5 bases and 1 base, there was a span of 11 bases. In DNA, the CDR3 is TGTGCCAGCAGCCTCAGGACATCGAACACTGAAGCTTTCTTT. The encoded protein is CASSLRTSNTEAFF.